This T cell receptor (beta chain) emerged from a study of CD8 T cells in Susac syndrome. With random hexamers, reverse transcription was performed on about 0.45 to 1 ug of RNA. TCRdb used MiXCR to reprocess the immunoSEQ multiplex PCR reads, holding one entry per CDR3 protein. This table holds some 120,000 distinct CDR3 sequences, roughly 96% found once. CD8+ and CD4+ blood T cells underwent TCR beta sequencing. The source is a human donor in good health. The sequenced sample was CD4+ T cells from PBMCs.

CDR3 coding DNA: TGTGCCAGCAGCTTTCGACTCAGCACAGATACGCAGTATTTT. It specifies CASSFRLSTDTQYF. The J gene is TRBJ2-3, the V gene TRBV7-2; D not resolved. V lost 3 bases and J lost 0, with 7 bases in between. The germline gives CDR1 SGHTA, CDR2 FQGNSA. The length of the CDR3 is 14 residues.